A single T cell receptor beta chain is shown here with its context. No antigen is known for it. The sample is drawn from a study of cytomegalovirus exposure and HLA in healthy donors. Study in general: In a previous analysis, about 100 million unique TCR beta sequences were found from some 180 million T cells. Of some 400 genotyped donors, more than 75% clustered with self-reported Caucasian donors.

Germline V gene lookup returns CDR1 SEHNR and CDR2 FQNEAQ (reference sequence). The CDR3 consists of 14 residues. The germline V and J ends were trimmed by 0 bases and 3 bases, with 9 bases remaining between them. Primers included in the PCR were 60 Vbeta and 13 Jbeta primers. Libraries were prepared by immunoSEQ multiplex PCR; TCRdb keeps only in-frame clonotypes and omits some of them. The sample lists over 100,000 clones, under 80% occurring once. Study observations and caveats: In a later analysis, across HLA loci, associated TCR counts were highest for DRB1, lowest for HLA-C. Previously analyzed data showed that most TCR beta V segments were productive at a frequency of about 87% or about 30%.

The clonotype comes from a woman in her forties or fifties in good health and CMV-seropositive. The source material was PBMCs. The chain is built from TRBV7-9 and TRBJ2-7; TRBD1 might be the D (5 bases). Written as DNA, the CDR3 is TGTGCCAGCAGCTTAGCAGTGCAGGGCTACGAGCAGTACTTC. It encodes CASSLAVQGYEQYF.